One sample yielded the 17 T cell receptor beta chains listed below, sequenced in a study of T-cell reconstitution after alpha-beta-depleted transplantation in children (dated by TCRdb to the mid-2010s). The method was PCR. The reads were generated on an Illumina HiSeq 2500. Molecular barcoding was employed in the preparation of TCR libraries, with unique molecular identifiers being used to normalize TCRbeta repertoire quantification. The public sequencing data were trimmed at Q25 with fastp and processed into clonotypes with MiXCR by TCRdb, which kept only in-frame beta chains. Rows with a matching CDR3 protein are joined into one entry that keeps the most common DNA and genes. The table for this sample lists roughly 590,000 distinct CDR3 sequences; roughly 15% of them were counted only once. Of the sample, 1.1% is held by the ten largest clones. This sample comprised PBMCs from the stem cell graft donor, obtained from the stem cell graft. The origin of the receptors is a human donor who donated a stem cell graft to a child with acute myeloid leukemia.

V gene TRBV15 combines with J gene TRBJ2-3; 7 bases agree with TRBD1. There are 15 residues in the CDR3. V shed 0 bases, J shed 4 bases, and the junction held 4 bases outside the gene matches. The germline gives CDR1 LNHNV, CDR2 YYDKDF (reference sequence). DNA for the CDR3: TGTGCCACCAGCAGAGAGCGGACAGGAGCAGATACGCAGTATTTT. It yields the protein CATSRERTGADTQYF.

The genes are TRBV20-1 and TRBJ1-3; the D gene is possibly TRBD1 (6 bases). Between the trimmed V and J ends, which lost 1 base and 4 bases, there was a span of 11 bases. Germline CDR1 and CDR2: DFQATT and SNEGSKA (reference sequence). The CDR3 contains 14 residues. Written as DNA, the CDR3 is TGCAGTGCTAGAGCCGGGGGGCCGGGAAACACCATATATTTT. It is translated as CSARAGGPGNTIYF.

This clonotype was detected ten times or more. J is TRBJ1-3 and V is TRBV12-3 or TRBV12-4; TRBD1 agrees at 7 bases. This CDR3 is built from 14 residues. V shed 6 bases, J shed 0 bases, and the junction held 2 bases outside the gene matches. CDR3 in amino acids: CASRRTGSGNTIYF. The DNA for the CDR3 is TGTGCCAGCAGGAGGACAGGCTCTGGAAACACCATATATTTT.

With regard to this clonotype: A much larger clone lies one base from this, so it may be a read error. The chain combines TRBV29-1 with TRBJ2-3; D remains unclear. Germline assignment: CDR1 SQVTM and CDR2 ANQGSEA. The CDR3 sequence is 13 residues long. Here the CDR3 reads CSAASVATYTQYF. CDR3 DNA sequence: TGCAGCGCCGCTAGTGTAGCCACATATACGCAGTATTTT.

This clonotype occurred many times. The CDR3 DNA is TGTGCCAGCCAGTCAGGGACGGAAGCTTTCTTT. Its protein product is CASQSGTEAFF. The gene calls are TRBV6-6 and TRBJ1-1; D is perhaps TRBD1 (5 bases). Germline V gene lookup returns CDR1 MNHNY and CDR2 SVGAGI (reference sequence). The CDR3 has 11 amino acids. V lost 8 bases to trimming and J lost 8 bases, with 12 bases between them.

In this sample, this clonotype turned up many times. The chain uses TRBV4-2 and TRBJ1-1, with D maybe TRBD1 (6 bases). CDR3 length equals 16 residues. Trimming cost V 0 bases and J 5 bases, with 16 bases left between them. The V gene's germline CDR1 is LGHNA and CDR2 YNFKEQ. CDR3 amino acids: CASSQDHQGRGTEAFF. CDR3 DNA: TGTGCCAGCAGCCAAGATCATCAGGGGAGGGGGACTGAAGCTTTCTTT.

The chain recombines TRBV5-1 with TRBJ1-1; D unresolved. The V gene lost 4 bases and the J gene lost 5 bases, with 15 bases spanning the gap. The CDR3 covers 14 residues. The germline CDR1 and CDR2 sequences are SGHRS and YFSETQ. As DNA, the CDR3 is TGCGCCAGCAGCGCGGGGTACGAAGATACTGAAGCTTTCTTT. Its protein product is CASSAGYEDTEAFF.

This clonotype was counted a few times. The genes are TRBV5-6 and TRBJ1-4; 7 nucleotides align to TRBD1. Trimming cost V 3 bases and J 4 bases; bases outside gene matches: 6. Germline V gives CDR1 SGHDT, CDR2 YYEEEE. This CDR3 region has 15 residues. This CDR3 is CASSWLDRNNEKLFF. CDR3 in DNA: TGTGCCAGCAGCTGGCTGGACAGGAATAATGAAAAACTGTTTTTT.

This clonotype was picked up many times. The chain is built from TRBV27 and TRBJ2-1, with 8 bases that match TRBD2. The CDR3 is made up of 15 amino acids. Trimming cost V 2 bases and J 8 bases; bases outside gene matches: 8. Germline V lookup: CDR1 MNHEY, CDR2 SMNVEV (reference sequence). The CDR3 reads CASSLAGGLAHEQFF. DNA for the CDR3: TGTGCCAGCAGTTTAGCGGGGGGCCTCGCCCATGAGCAGTTCTTC.

The table lists this clonotype with many counts. V is TRBV20-1 and J is TRBJ1-1; 10 nucleotides agree with TRBD1. Germline CDR1 reads DFQATT; CDR2 reads SNEGSKA (reference sequence). Unmatched junction bases numbered 2, after V lost 3 bases and J lost 4 bases. The CDR3 contains 13 residues. The chain's CDR3 is CSASGQGGTEAFF. In DNA form, the CDR3 reads TGCAGTGCTAGTGGACAGGGGGGCACTGAAGCTTTCTTT.

The rearrangement links TRBV20-1 to TRBJ1-1; D is ambiguous. CDR3 length: 11 residues. V lost 0 bases, J lost 4 bases, and 3 bases lay in between. From germline, CDR1 is DFQATT and CDR2 SNEGSKA (reference sequence). CDR3 protein: CSARDTTEAFF. CDR3 in DNA: TGCAGTGCTAGAGATACCACTGAAGCTTTCTTT.

This clonotype was recorded a few times. V gene TRBV12-5 combines with J gene TRBJ1-2; TRBD1 is a possible D gene (5 bases). The germline V gene encodes CDR1 LGHNT and CDR2 FRNRAP. Trimming stripped 4 bases from V and 1 base from J, with 13 bases between. CDR3 length: 15 amino acids. The CDR3: CASGSTAQGNYGYTF. CDR3 DNA sequence: TGTGCTAGTGGTTCTACCGCGCAGGGTAACTATGGCTACACCTTC.

The chain combines TRBV28 with TRBJ1-1, with no clear D. This CDR3 comprises 14 residues. Germline V CDR1 and CDR2: MDHEN, SYDVKM. The V and J ends lost 6 bases and 7 bases respectively, with 18 bases between them. CDR3 nucleotides: TGTGCCAGCAGCCCTGCCCTTGGGGTGAATGAAGCTTTCTTT. Translated: CASSPALGVNEAFF.

Many counts were recorded for this clonotype. The chain carries TRBV20-1 and TRBJ1-1, with D perhaps TRBD1 (5 bases). Germline values: CDR1 DFQATT, CDR2 SNEGSKA (reference sequence). The CDR3 contains 14 residues. Trimming shortened V by 3 bases and J by 5 bases, and 16 bases separated the two germline ends. CDR3 in amino acids: CSARDQGKETEAFF. CDR3 sequence (DNA): TGCAGTGCTAGGGATCAGGGCAAAGAGACTGAAGCTTTCTTT.

This chain joins TRBV7-2 and TRBJ2-3; no firm D call. V lost 2 bases and J 8 bases, leaving 5 bases between the germline ends. In germline, CDR1 is SGHTA, CDR2 FQGNSA. This CDR3 comprises 11 residues. CDR3 sequence (DNA): TGTGCCAGCAGCTTAATTTTTACGCAGTATTTT. Protein product: CASSLIFTQYF.

The J gene is TRBJ1-1, the V gene TRBV5-1; the D gene is possibly TRBD1 (6 bases). Germline lookup yields CDR1 SGHRS and CDR2 YFSETQ. The CDR3 sequence is 14 residues long. Trimming pared 4 bases from V and 2 bases from J, leaving 12 bases between. The CDR3, as DNA: TGCGCCAGCAGCCCGACGGACAGAAACACTGAAGCTTTCTTT. Translating it yields CASSPTDRNTEAFF.

The sample holds a few counts of this clonotype. With a much larger clone just one base away, this may be a read error. The chain combines TRBV6-6 with TRBJ2-1; D is unresolved. The CDR3 is 13 residues long. Germline CDR1 and CDR2: MNHNY and SVGAGI (reference sequence). V lost 1 base, J lost 8 bases, and 9 bases lay in between. CDR3 protein: CASSYFLTDEQFF. CDR3 coding DNA: TGTGCCAGCAGTTACTTTCTCACTGATGAGCAGTTCTTC.